A single sample is the source of the 28 T cell receptor beta chains below, sequenced in a study of a mutant IDH1 vaccine in newly diagnosed glioma. Their antigens remain unidentified. Specified time point: week 47, end of study. A single vaccine dose contained 300 ug of mutant IDH1 20-mer peptide, and topical imiquimod was used with it. The table came from immunoSEQ multiplex PCR; TCRdb's copy has only in-frame clones and leaves some out. The sample records fewer than 60,000 clones, roughly two thirds being singletons. This sample comprised peripheral blood mononuclear cells (PBMCs), obtained from a glioma patient whose treatment included an IDH1 peptide vaccine. The receptors come from a man aged 35 to 55 with glioma. Some clones in this sample may be carry-over from other donors' samples.

In nucleotides, the CDR3 is TGCAGCGTTGAAGGGCAGACAGGGTCAAAAGCTTTCTTT. Its translation: CSVEGQTGSKAFF. This sequence joins TRBV29-1 and TRBJ1-1, with TRBD1 matching over 7 bases. This CDR3 has 13 residues. Germline values: CDR1 SQVTM, CDR2 ANQGSEA. V shed 1 base and J 9 bases; nucleotides not matched to a gene: 8.

The chain links TRBV5-4 to TRBJ1-6, with D possibly being TRBD1 (5 bases). Germline CDR1 reads SGHNT; CDR2 reads YYREEE (reference sequence). The CDR3 length is 15 residues. V dropped 0 bases and J dropped 9 bases, with 13 bases sitting between them. Here the CDR3 reads CASSLGPKGSSPLHF. In DNA, the CDR3 is TGTGCCAGCAGCTTGGGGCCGAAGGGGAGTTCACCCCTCCACTTT.

As to this clone: The same CDR3 arises from other DNA sequences in this sample as well. The chain carries TRBV2 and TRBJ1-2, with 9 bases lining up with TRBD1. Looked up from germline, CDR1 is SNHLY and CDR2 is FYNNEI. The CDR3 is made up of 12 amino acids. J lost 8 bases, V lost 7 bases, and 5 bases had no gene match. The CDR3 DNA reads TGTGCCAGCACATGGGACAGGGTGGGCTACACCTTC. It yields the protein CASTWDRVGYTF.

The CDR3 spells CASSPLTGVKPQHF. CDR3 sequence (DNA): TGTGCCAGCAGCCCTTTGACCGGCGTTAAGCCCCAGCATTTT. The chain carries TRBV27 and TRBJ1-5, with D uncertain. There are 14 residues in the CDR3. Germline CDR1 is MNHEY and CDR2 is SMNVEV (reference sequence). V was trimmed by 6 bases and J by 8 bases, leaving 17 bases between them.

The rearrangement links TRBV29-1 to TRBJ2-7; TRBD2 might be the D (6 bases). V shed 8 bases and J shed 5 bases, with 16 bases lying between them. Per germline, CDR1 SQVTM and CDR2 ANQGSEA. This CDR3 contains 12 residues. The CDR3 reads CSIRDWGDEQYF. Written as DNA, the CDR3 is TGCAGCATCCGGGACTGGGGGGACGAGCAGTACTTC.

V and J are TRBV30 and TRBJ1-2; D not certain. CDR1 and CDR2 (germline): GTSNPN, SVGIG (reference sequence). CDR3 length equals 12 residues. The germline V and J ends were trimmed by 2 bases and 2 bases, with 6 bases remaining between them. The CDR3 here is CAWSPGNYGYTF. The CDR3 DNA reads as TGTGCCTGGAGTCCGGGAAACTATGGCTACACCTTC.

This chain connects TRBV6-5 to TRBJ1-1; D is perhaps TRBD1 (6 bases). Trimming took off 6 bases at V and 7 bases at J, with 12 bases between the two ends. There are 12 residues in the CDR3. Germline CDR1 reads MNHEY; CDR2 reads SVGAGI. The CDR3 sequence: CASSPGQLEAFF. As DNA, the CDR3 is TGTGCCAGCAGCCCCGGACAGCTTGAAGCTTTCTTT.

V and J are TRBV27 and TRBJ2-2; D perhaps matches TRBD2 (5 bases). This CDR3 comprises 13 residues. Germline V gene data show CDR1 as MNHEY and CDR2 as SMNVEV (reference sequence). V lost 5 bases and J 6 bases, leaving 10 bases between the germline ends. CDR3 nucleotides: TGTGCCAGCAGTCCCGAGGGAGCCGGGGAGCTGTTTTTT. Encoded protein: CASSPEGAGELFF.

This clone was counted a few times. The junction does not match germline at one end; this may be a read error. The genes are TRBV29-1 and TRBJ1-5; D is unresolved. This CDR3 is 12 amino acids long. Germline V CDR1 and CDR2: SQVTM, ANQGSEA. The CDR3 DNA follows: TGCAGCGTTGGGACCAGCAATCAGCTCCAGCATTTT. Translating gives CSVGTSNQLQHF.

The count of this clone is one. This chain links TRBV11-3 with TRBJ2-7, with D perhaps matching TRBD1 or TRBD2 (6 bases each). CDR1 and CDR2 (germline): SGHNT, YENEEA. The germline V and J ends were trimmed by 0 bases and 2 bases, with 11 bases remaining between them. The CDR3 runs to 15 residues. CDR3 in amino acids: CASSLDGGRPYEQYF. The CDR3 nucleotides are TGTGCCAGCAGCTTAGATGGGGGGCGGCCCTACGAGCAGTACTTC.

This clone is a singleton in its sample. The CDR3 spells CATRSPALSYEQYF. In DNA form, the CDR3 reads TGTGCCACTCGGAGTCCAGCCCTCTCCTACGAGCAGTACTTC. This chain uses TRBV2 with TRBJ2-7; D not certain. Germline CDR1 is SNHLY and CDR2 is FYNNEI. V was shortened by 10 bases and J by 0 bases, with 16 bases between the two germline ends. The CDR3 totals 14 residues.

This clone was seen a handful of times. The chain carries TRBV6-5 and TRBJ1-1; 7 nucleotides agree with TRBD1. V lost 2 bases, J lost 6 bases, and 6 bases stayed unmatched. Germline-derived CDR1 and CDR2 are MNHEY and SVGAGI. The CDR3 totals 14 residues. CDR3 protein: CASSYGDRVAEAFF. The CDR3 DNA sequence: TGTGCCAGCAGTTACGGCGACAGGGTCGCTGAAGCTTTCTTT.

This clone was seen a handful of times. This chain connects TRBV19 to TRBJ1-1; D ambiguous. CDR1 is LNHDA and CDR2 is SQIVND in the germline V gene (reference sequence). CDR3 size: 14 residues. The V end was cut by 5 bases, the J end by 6 bases, with 16 bases between. The CDR3 coding sequence is TGTGCCAGTAGTGCCCCACCGAGCGGTGCTGAAGCTTTCTTT. It specifies CASSAPPSGAEAFF.

The rearrangement joins TRBV2 to TRBJ1-2; a weak D match, TRBD1 (5 bases). Germline loops: CDR1 SNHLY, CDR2 FYNNEI. V was trimmed by 1 base and J by 4 bases, leaving 7 bases between them. This CDR3 has 13 residues. CDR3: CASSEGGGYGYTF. CDR3 nucleotide sequence: TGTGCCAGCAGTGAAGGGGGCGGCTATGGCTACACCTTC.

The chain carries TRBV10-3 and TRBJ1-5; possibly TRBD1 for D (6 bases). Germline lookup yields CDR1 ENHRY and CDR2 SYGVKD. Trimming removed 3 bases at V and 4 bases at J, with 10 bases between. This CDR3 has 14 amino acids. The CDR3 is CAISESQGNQPQHF. The CDR3 DNA sequence: TGTGCCATCAGTGAAAGTCAGGGGAATCAGCCCCAGCATTTT.

This clone occurred a few times. The chain employs TRBV6-5 and TRBJ2-7; 10 nucleotides agree with TRBD2. After removal of 5 bases from V and 0 bases from J, the junction contained 4 bases not matched to a gene. The germline CDR1 and CDR2 sequences are MNHEY and SVGAGI. The CDR3 is 15 amino acids. As DNA, the CDR3 is TGTGCCAGCAGTCGTAGCGGGGGGCCCTCCTACGAGCAGTACTTC. This encodes CASSRSGGPSYEQYF.

The V gene is TRBV30, the J gene TRBJ1-6; TRBD1 agrees at 7 bases. V dropped 0 bases and J dropped 8; count of bases not matched to a gene: 7. Germline values: CDR1 GTSNPN, CDR2 SVGIG (reference sequence). The CDR3 loop spans 15 amino acids. CDR3 amino acids: CAWSVSAGGDSPLHF. In nucleotides, the CDR3 is TGTGCCTGGAGTGTTTCGGCAGGGGGGGATTCACCCCTCCACTTT.

J is TRBJ2-7 and V is TRBV2, with D maybe TRBD1 (6 bases). The CDR3 covers 13 residues. CDR1 SNHLY and CDR2 FYNNEI come from the germline V gene. V lost 6 bases, J lost 6 bases, and 15 bases lay in between. The DNA of the CDR3 is TGTGCCAGCAGCCCACGGACAGTGGGCGAGCAGTACTTC. Protein product: CASSPRTVGEQYF.

CDR3 region: CASKRQGGSTGELFF. The CDR3 bases are TGTGCCAGTAAGAGGCAGGGGGGGAGTACCGGGGAGCTGTTTTTT. This rearrangement joins TRBV19 to TRBJ2-2; the D call may be TRBD1 or TRBD2 (7 bases each). From germline, CDR1 is LNHDA and CDR2 SQIVND (reference sequence). Trimming removed 7 bases from V and 5 bases from J, with 17 bases in between. This CDR3 spans 15 amino acids.

The chain joins TRBV18 to TRBJ2-2, with D possibly TRBD1 on 6 matching bases. Germline V lookup: CDR1 KGHSH, CDR2 LQKENI. The V end lost 2 bases, the J end lost 3 bases, and 10 bases lay between the germline ends. The CDR3 length is 15 residues. The CDR3 DNA sequence: TGTGCCAGCTCACCAGTTTCAGGGGACACCGGGGAGCTGTTTTTT. Translating gives CASSPVSGDTGELFF. Using reference TRBV18 and TRBJ2-2 for the parts outside the CDR3, the full variable domain is NAGVMQNPRHLVRRRGQEARLRCSPMKGHSHVYWYRQLPEEGLKFMVYLQKENIIDESGMPKERFSAEFPKEGPSILRIQQVVRGDSAAYFCASSPVSGDTGELFFGEGSRLTVL.

CDR3 nucleotides: TGTGCCAGCAGTGAAGTGGACGGGATGGGCTACGAGCAGTACTTC. Protein sequence: CASSEVDGMGYEQYF. The rearrangement links TRBV6-1 to TRBJ2-7; possibly TRBD2 for D (5 bases). In germline, CDR1 is MNHNS, CDR2 SASEGT. This CDR3 comprises 15 residues. V lost 1 base to trimming and J lost 3 bases, with 13 bases between them.

The CDR3 region is CASSPPAGPQHF. DNA for the CDR3: TGTGCCAGCTCACCACCAGCAGGACCCCAGCATTTT. The chain combines TRBV18 with TRBJ1-5, with D unclear. V dropped 0 bases and J dropped 10 bases, with 7 bases sitting between them. The CDR3 totals 12 residues. The germline V gene encodes CDR1 KGHSH and CDR2 LQKENI.

The chain has TRBV28 and TRBJ2-7; a weak D match, TRBD1 (7 bases). Per germline, CDR1 MDHEN and CDR2 SYDVKM. There are 16 residues in the CDR3. The V end lost 5 bases, the J end lost 3 bases, and 20 bases lay between the germline ends. CDR3 nucleotide sequence: TGTGCCAGCAGTCAGGGGGGTCGGGGTATCAGCTACGAGCAGTACTTC. Amino acids: CASSQGGRGISYEQYF.

V gene TRBV1 combines with J gene TRBJ2-5; TRBD2, the D gene given by the table, was not confirmed from the DNA. TRBV1 counts as a pseudogene. This CDR3 is 12 amino acids long. The CDR3 bases are TGCACCACCGGGACTAGTAAAGAGACCCAGTACTTC. It codes for CTTGTSKETQYF.

The chain has TRBV27 and TRBJ2-1, with 11 bases that match TRBD2. Looked up from germline, CDR1 is MNHEY and CDR2 is SMNVEV (reference sequence). The V segment lost 3 bases and the J segment 8 bases; nucleotides outside the gene matches: 9. The CDR3 consists of 16 residues. CDR3 protein: CASSFRVAGGQDEQFF. The CDR3 coding sequence is TGTGCCAGCAGTTTTCGGGTAGCGGGGGGGCAAGATGAGCAGTTCTTC.

Only a few counts were recorded for this clone. J is TRBJ1-1 and V is TRBV9, with D unresolved. V lost 1 base, J lost 1 base, and 8 bases lay in between. CDR1 and CDR2 (germline): SGDLS, YYNGEE. This CDR3 is built from 14 residues. The CDR3 bases are TGTGCCAGCAGCGTAAGGGCGGGGAACACTGAAGCTTTCTTT. This encodes CASSVRAGNTEAFF.

V is TRBV29-1 and J is TRBJ1-2; TRBD1 matches 11 bases. CDR3 length: 14 residues. Trimming removed 4 bases from V and 4 bases from J; junction bases left unmatched: 5. Germline V CDR1 and CDR2: SQVTM, ANQGSEA. For the CDR3, the DNA is TGCAGCGTTGGGGGACAGGGGGAGTTCTATGGCTACACCTTC. Its protein is CSVGGQGEFYGYTF.

This sequence joins TRBV9 and TRBJ2-7; 7 positions match TRBD2. Germline CDR1 and CDR2: SGDLS and YYNGEE. V lost 2 bases and J lost 0; bases outside the gene matches: 5. CDR3 length equals 15 residues. The chain's CDR3 is CASSVTSDSSYEQYF. The DNA for the CDR3 is TGTGCCAGCAGCGTCACTAGCGACAGCTCCTACGAGCAGTACTTC.